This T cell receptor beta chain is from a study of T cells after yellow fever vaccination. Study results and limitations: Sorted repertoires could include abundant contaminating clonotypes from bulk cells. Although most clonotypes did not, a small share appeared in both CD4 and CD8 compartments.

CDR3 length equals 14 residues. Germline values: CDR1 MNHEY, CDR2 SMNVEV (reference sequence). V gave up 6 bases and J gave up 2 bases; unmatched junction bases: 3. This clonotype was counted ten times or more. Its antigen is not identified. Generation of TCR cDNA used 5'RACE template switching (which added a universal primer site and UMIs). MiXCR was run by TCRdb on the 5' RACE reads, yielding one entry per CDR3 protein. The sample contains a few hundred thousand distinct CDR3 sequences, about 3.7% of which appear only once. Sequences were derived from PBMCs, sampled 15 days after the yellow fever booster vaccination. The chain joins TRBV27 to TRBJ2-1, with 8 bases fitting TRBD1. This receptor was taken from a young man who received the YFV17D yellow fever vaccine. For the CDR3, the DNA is TGTGCCAGCAGCTGGACAGGGCCCTACAATGAGCAGTTCTTC. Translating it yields CASSWTGPYNEQFF.